The clone carrying this T cell receptor (beta chain) was seen a few times. The data belong to a study of human T cells and chemical hapten exposure. Time point here: patch test 2, 6 weeks after DPC sensitization. The sample's treatment: therapeutic diphenylcyclopropenone sensitization with weekly scalp DPC. Original data processing: From about 20,000 to 690,000 TCRs were found per sample, with a median of approximately 96,000. A single record per CDR3 protein comes from TCRdb applying MiXCR to the RACE reads. The V and J calls come from TCRdb's annotation, not from the publication. This table holds about 140,000 distinct CDR3 sequences, 10% to 15% found once. V lost 2 bases, J lost 6 bases, and 8 bases lay in between. This CDR3 comprises 11 residues. Germline-derived CDR1 and CDR2 are GTSNPN and SVGIG (reference sequence).

Sequencing used whole blood, obtained in connection with sensitization to the hapten diphenylcyclopropenone (DPC). This TCR came from a woman between 50 and 59 years old with alopecia areata. Some clones in this sample may be carry-over from other donors' samples. The J gene is TRBJ2-7, the V gene TRBV30; D unresolved. The CDR3 here is CAWSTAIEQYF. DNA for the CDR3: TGTGCCTGGAGTACGGCGATCGAGCAGTACTTC.